This T cell receptor beta chain was captured by sequencing in a study of T-cell memory formation after mild COVID-19. The germline V gene has CDR1 SGHRS and CDR2 YFSETQ. Germline trimming cut 3 bases from V and 1 base from J; bases unmatched to any gene: 7. The CDR3 extends over 16 amino acids. TCRdb fed the 5' RACE reads into MiXCR, producing one record per CDR3 protein. The top ten clones hold 2% to 2.5% of a sample with some 130,000 distinct CDR3 sequences, about 6% of them seen once. In this sample, this clonotype turned up a few times. The receptor comes from an adult woman who had mild COVID-19 (a few samples of this study predate the infection). Cell type and time point are not known. The sequenced sample consisted of PBMCs or a T cell subset sorted from them (not recorded which). The chain recombines TRBV5-1 with TRBJ2-5; 9 bases line up with TRBD2. CDR3 in DNA: TGCGCCAGCAGCTCCGACCCGGGACTAGCCCAAGAGACCCAGTACTTC. Translated, it gives CASSSDPGLAQETQYF.